This T cell receptor beta chain emerged from a study of OX40 agonist ivuxolimab in advanced cancers. Sequencing was performed with immunoSEQ multiplex PCR; in TCRdb, only in-frame clones are kept and a portion is missing. The table shows more than 60,000 clones, with about 87% occurring only once. This receptor was taken from an adult with an advanced solid tumor such as melanoma, head and neck, liver or kidney cancer. The sequencing here drew on CD4+ or CD8+ T cells sorted from blood, taken in a trial of the OX40 agonist ivuxolimab.

CDR3 in DNA: TGTGCCAGCAGTTACGACAGACAGATCTTGGCTTTCTTT. It specifies CASSYDRQILAFF. The chain uses TRBV6-6 and TRBJ1-1, with D perhaps matching TRBD1 (5 bases). The CDR3 length is 13 residues. Looked up from germline, CDR1 is MNHNY and CDR2 is SVGAGI (reference sequence). Trimming removed 2 bases from V and 11 bases from J, with 15 bases in between.